The next 10 T cell receptor beta chains were all read from a single sample in a study of regulatory dendritic cells for organ transplantation. The repertoire was sequenced with immunoSEQ multiplex PCR; TCRdb's copy has only in-frame clones and lacks some. The repertoire holds about 38,000 clones, with just over 90% as singletons. Sequencing used naive CD8+ T cells from blood. Subset: CD45RA+ naive T cells. Receptor source: a human donor in good health.

The V call is TRBV27, the J call TRBJ2-1, with D hard to call. Trimming took 3 bases from V and 6 from J, leaving 9 bases between them. CDR1 is MNHEY, CDR2 SMNVEV, per germline (reference sequence). The length of the CDR3 is 13 residues. The CDR3, as DNA: TGTGCCAGCAGTTTTGGACGGGCCAATGAGCAGTTCTTC. Residues: CASSFGRANEQFF.

The chain joins TRBV4-3 to TRBJ2-3; 7 bases map to TRBD2. Germline V lookup: CDR1 LGHNA, CDR2 YSLEER. The trim removed 4 bases at V and 4 bases at J, leaving 17 bases unmatched. The CDR3 sequence is 18 residues long. The CDR3 DNA sequence: TGCGCCAGCAGCCCAACCGCCGGACTAGGAAGGGCTTCAGATACGCAGTATTTT. It is translated as CASSPTAGLGRASDTQYF.

The CDR3 loop is CASSLDLGDGEQYF. The CDR3, as DNA: TGTGCCAGCAGCTTGGATTTAGGGGATGGCGAGCAGTACTTC. The chain uses TRBV5-4 and TRBJ2-5; a possible D gene is TRBD1 (5 bases). The J call may be in error: the DNA end matches TRBJ2-7 better. CDR3 size: 14 residues. In germline, CDR1 is SGHNT, CDR2 YYREEE (reference sequence).

The rearrangement links TRBV4-3 to TRBJ2-7; unclear D gene. CDR3 length: 16 amino acids. In germline, CDR1 is LGHNA, CDR2 YSLEER. Between the trimmed V and J ends, which lost 0 bases and 6 bases, there was a span of 18 bases. The CDR3 here is CASSQEFRLVFGEQYF. In nucleotides, the CDR3 is TGCGCCAGCAGCCAAGAGTTTCGGTTAGTCTTCGGCGAGCAGTACTTC.

The chain joins TRBV5-5 to TRBJ1-5; D not resolved. V was shortened by 3 bases and J by 1 base, with 11 bases between the two germline ends. This CDR3 has 15 amino acids. Germline CDR1 is SGHKS and CDR2 is YYEKEE (reference sequence). CDR3 DNA sequence: TGTGCCAGCAGCTCCTCCGCCGGGAGCAATCAGCCCCAGCATTTT. Protein sequence: CASSSSAGSNQPQHF.

This rearrangement joins TRBV5-4 to TRBJ1-2; D is unresolved. Per germline, CDR1 SGHNT and CDR2 YYREEE (reference sequence). Trimming pared 4 bases from V and 0 bases from J, leaving 13 bases between. The CDR3 contains 15 residues. The CDR3 spells CASSPLIGSNYGYTF. CDR3 in DNA: TGTGCCAGCAGCCCACTGATCGGTTCTAACTATGGCTACACCTTC.

The chain combines TRBV19 with TRBJ2-4, with 11 bases aligning to TRBD2. The CDR3 contains 14 residues. Germline CDR1 is LNHDA and CDR2 is SQIVND (reference sequence). Trimming removed 10 bases from V and 4 bases from J; junction bases left unmatched: 6. In DNA form, the CDR3 reads TGTGCCACTTCTAGCGGGAGGTCAAAAAACATTCAGTACTTC. Residues: CATSSGRSKNIQYF. Variable domain in full (rest from reference TRBV19 and TRBJ2-4): DGGITQSPKYLFRKEGQNVTLSCEQNLNHDAMYWYRQDPGQGLRLIYYSQIVNDFQKGDIAEGYSVSREKKESFPLTVTSAQKNPTAFYLCATSSGRSKNIQYFGAGTRLSVL.

This clone is a singleton in its sample. The rearrangement uses TRBV4-2 and TRBJ2-3; 8 bases align to TRBD2. The germline gives CDR1 LGHNA, CDR2 YNFKEQ. Trimming cost V 4 bases and J 5 bases; bases outside gene matches: 5. The CDR3 spans 14 residues. The CDR3 spells CASSPGGALDTQYF. The CDR3 DNA follows: TGTGCCAGCAGCCCCGGGGGGGCCCTAGATACGCAGTATTTT.

The chain carries TRBV27 and TRBJ2-1; no definite D call. Trimming took off 11 bases at V and 11 bases at J, with 16 bases between the two ends. CDR1 is MNHEY, CDR2 SMNVEV, per germline (reference sequence). The CDR3 is 11 amino acids. For the CDR3, the DNA is TGTGCCGCAGCCGGGCCTTTTAAGCAGTTCTTC. Residues: CAAAGPFKQFF.

In its sample, this clone was seen a few times. The junction departs from the called germline gene at one end, perhaps through a read error. This chain connects TRBV7-7 to TRBJ2-5; 9 bases match TRBD2. This CDR3 has 15 residues. The germline gives CDR1 SSHAT, CDR2 FNYEAQ (reference sequence). The CDR3 sequence is CASSLAGAYQETQYF. Here the CDR3 DNA reads TGTGCTAGCAGCTTAGCGGGGGCCTACCAAGAGACCCAGTACTTC.